The 30 T cell receptor beta chains given below trace back to one sample, sequenced in a study of blood T cell repertoires in COVID-19. TCRdb keeps only in-frame clones here, not all; method: immunoSEQ multiplex PCR. The table lists about 530,000 clones, about 88% of them singletons. Sequencing used peripheral blood. These receptors came from a woman between 45 and 65 years old with COVID-19, enrolled during active disease.

The table lists this clone with a count of one. V and J are TRBV2 and TRBJ2-5, with D perhaps TRBD1 (6 bases). The CDR3 totals 16 residues. The germline CDR1 and CDR2 sequences are SNHLY and FYNNEI. V was clipped by 6 bases and J by 4 bases, with 21 bases between them. The DNA of the CDR3 is TGTGCCAGCAGAATTGCGTGGCTGGGGGCCCTAGAGACCCAGTACTTC. It yields the protein CASRIAWLGALETQYF.

The rearrangement uses TRBV2 and TRBJ1-1; 10 bases map to TRBD1. From germline, CDR1 is SNHLY and CDR2 FYNNEI. This CDR3 contains 15 residues. J was trimmed by 4 bases and V by 3 bases; bases with no gene match: 5. The CDR3 nucleotides read TGTGCCAGCAGTGATGAGACAGGGGGCGTCACTGAAGCTTTCTTT. Translated: CASSDETGGVTEAFF.

The J gene is TRBJ2-4, the V gene TRBV7-3; TRBD1 matches 10 bases. The germline V gene encodes CDR1 SGHTA and CDR2 FQGTGA. J lost 8 bases, V lost 1 base, and 2 bases had no gene match. This CDR3 region has 14 residues. In DNA form, the CDR3 reads TGTGCCAGCAGCTTAAGGGACAGGGGCGACATTCAGTACTTC. Protein product: CASSLRDRGDIQYF.

The V call is TRBV4-2, the J call TRBJ2-3, with unresolved D. The CDR3 length is 15 residues. V gave up 2 bases and J gave up 0 bases, with 9 bases separating them. Germline V gene sequence: CDR1 LGHNA, CDR2 YNFKEQ. Written as DNA, the CDR3 is TGTGCCAGCAGCCAACCACGAGCGAGCACAGATACGCAGTATTTT. Its protein product is CASSQPRASTDTQYF.

This clone was seen a single time. The genes are TRBV19 and TRBJ1-2, with 8 bases fitting TRBD1. In germline, CDR1 is LNHDA, CDR2 SQIVND (reference sequence). V was pared by 5 bases and J by 8 bases, with 10 bases of the junction left unmatched. CDR3 length: 14 amino acids. CDR3 amino acids: CASSFQIGQGGYTF. DNA for the CDR3: TGTGCCAGTAGTTTCCAAATCGGACAGGGAGGCTACACCTTC.

The V and J genes are TRBV19 and TRBJ1-2; D not resolved. V was shortened by 9 bases and J by 0 bases, with 14 bases between the two germline ends. The germline gives CDR1 LNHDA, CDR2 SQIVND (reference sequence). The CDR3 contains 14 residues. The CDR3 region has the DNA TGTGCCAGCCTCCCGCGGCCGACTAACTATGGCTACACCTTC. This codes for CASLPRPTNYGYTF. Variable domain in full (rest from reference TRBV19 and TRBJ1-2): DGGITQSPKYLFRKEGQNVTLSCEQNLNHDAMYWYRQDPGQGLRLIYYSQIVNDFQKGDIAEGYSVSREKKESFPLTVTSAQKNPTAFYLCASLPRPTNYGYTFGSGTRLTVV.

The chain has TRBV3-1 (or the pseudogene TRBV3-2) and TRBJ1-6; a weak D match, TRBD1 (5 bases). CDR1 is LGHDT and CDR2 is YNNKEL in the germline V gene (reference sequence). The CDR3 extends over 15 amino acids. Trimming stripped 1 base from V and 9 bases from J, with 13 bases between. The CDR3 DNA reads as TGTGCCAGCAGCCAAGTGCAGGGTCCTGTTTCACCCCTCCACTTT. Protein sequence: CASSQVQGPVSPLHF.

V gene TRBV29-1 combines with J gene TRBJ2-5; 7 bases agree with TRBD1. CDR1 is SQVTM, CDR2 ANQGSEA, per germline. The length of the CDR3 is 13 residues. Germline trimming cut 5 bases from V and 4 bases from J; bases unmatched to any gene: 7. CDR3 amino acids: CSVREGAGETQYF. CDR3 nucleotide sequence: TGCAGCGTTCGCGAGGGGGCAGGAGAGACCCAGTACTTC.

This rearrangement joins TRBV11-3 to TRBJ2-4; D possibly corresponds to TRBD2 (5 bases). Germline V CDR1 and CDR2: SGHNT, YENEEA. The CDR3 is 15 residues long. V dropped 5 bases and J dropped 6 bases, with 17 bases sitting between them. The DNA of the CDR3 is TGTGCCAGCAGCCCCCCCGAGGGTCGGAGAAACATTCAGTACTTC. Translating it yields CASSPPEGRRNIQYF.

This rearrangement joins TRBV2 to TRBJ2-5; 7 nucleotides match TRBD1. Germline V gene lookup returns CDR1 SNHLY and CDR2 FYNNEI. V was clipped by 5 bases and J by 4 bases; unmatched bases: 10. There are 15 residues in the CDR3. Written as DNA, the CDR3 is TGTGCCAGCAGTTCGATTTGGGGACAGACAGAGACCCAGTACTTC. Residues: CASSSIWGQTETQYF.

The chain carries TRBV27 and TRBJ1-1; D possibly corresponds to TRBD1 (5 bases). V was pared by 0 bases and J by 2 bases, with 7 bases between. Germline CDR1 and CDR2: MNHEY and SMNVEV (reference sequence). The CDR3 is made up of 14 amino acids. The CDR3 is CASSLSGGNTEAFF. As DNA, the CDR3 is TGTGCCAGCAGTTTATCGGGGGGTAACACTGAAGCTTTCTTT.

The chain employs TRBV6-6 and TRBJ1-2; 7 bases map to TRBD1. The J segment lost 4 bases and the V segment lost 6 bases, leaving 11 bases of the junction unmatched. Germline V gene sequence: CDR1 MNHNY, CDR2 SVGAGI (reference sequence). The CDR3 has 15 residues. The CDR3 loop is CASRRQGERAYGYTF. CDR3 DNA sequence: TGTGCCAGCAGGAGACAGGGAGAAAGGGCCTATGGCTACACCTTC.

This chain joins TRBV7-8 and TRBJ1-6; 7 bases are a match to TRBD1. J lost 4 bases, V lost 1 base, and 7 bases had no gene match. Germline loops: CDR1 SGHVS, CDR2 FQNEAQ. The CDR3 is made up of 17 amino acids. The chain's CDR3 is CASSLGSPGQYNSPLHF. DNA of the CDR3: TGTGCCAGCAGCTTAGGTTCCCCGGGACAGTATAATTCACCCCTCCACTTT.

The V and J genes are TRBV30 and TRBJ2-4; 7 bases align to TRBD1. The CDR3 has 14 amino acids. CDR1 GTSNPN and CDR2 SVGIG come from the germline V gene (reference sequence). V was clipped by 4 bases and J by 0 bases; unmatched bases: 3. The CDR3 reads CAWNTGEAKNIQYF. The CDR3 DNA reads as TGTGCCTGGAATACAGGGGAAGCCAAAAACATTCAGTACTTC.

This sequence joins TRBV19 and TRBJ2-5; D gene uncertain. Germline CDR1 is LNHDA and CDR2 is SQIVND (reference sequence). Trimming removed 2 bases from V and 4 bases from J, with 8 bases in between. The CDR3 loop spans 13 amino acids. In nucleotides, the CDR3 is TGTGCCAGTAGTATATCTAGAGGAGAGACCCAGTACTTC. Amino acid sequence: CASSISRGETQYF.

The chain has TRBV11-3 and TRBJ2-3; 8 bases align to TRBD2. Trimming at V came to 4 bases and at J to 6 bases, leaving 3 bases not matched to a gene. Per germline, CDR1 SGHNT and CDR2 YENEEA. The CDR3 runs 13 residues. This chain's CDR3 is CASSSGGRDTQYF. CDR3 DNA sequence: TGTGCCAGCAGCTCGGGAGGGCGGGATACGCAGTATTTT.

The chain recombines TRBV3-1 (or the pseudogene TRBV3-2) with TRBJ1-2; 10 bases line up with TRBD1. The CDR3 spans 16 residues. With V trimmed by 1 base and J by 8 bases, 10 bases remained unmatched. Germline-derived CDR1 and CDR2 are LGHDT and YNNKEL (reference sequence). The CDR3 nucleotides read TGTGCCAGCAGCCAAGGGCGAGCGGGACAGGGGTCCGGCTACACCTTC. Translated, it gives CASSQGRAGQGSGYTF.

The chain has TRBV11-2 and TRBJ2-5; TRBD2 is a possible D gene (5 bases). The V end was cut by 6 bases, the J end by 1 base, with 12 bases between. This CDR3 is 14 amino acids long. The V gene's germline CDR1 is SGHAT and CDR2 FQNNGV. In DNA, the CDR3 is TGTGCCAGCAGTCCATCGGGAATCCAAGAGACCCAGTACTTC. This encodes CASSPSGIQETQYF.

This chain connects TRBV5-4 to TRBJ1-2; 7 bases fit TRBD1. The germline CDR1 and CDR2 sequences are SGHNT and YYREEE (reference sequence). This CDR3 is built from 18 residues. V was pared by 0 bases and J by 7 bases, with 18 bases of the junction left unmatched. As DNA, the CDR3 is TGTGCCAGCAGCTTGGATAGTCCCGACAGGGCTTTTGTCTTTGGCTACACCTTC. It codes for CASSLDSPDRAFVFGYTF.

The chain combines TRBV24-1 with TRBJ1-4, with 9 bases matching TRBD1. CDR1 and CDR2 (germline): KGHDR, SFDVKD. This CDR3 has 18 amino acids. V lost 3 bases to trimming and J lost 6 bases; unmatched junction nucleotides: 13. The CDR3 sequence: CATSDPSSPGQGYEKLFF. The CDR3 bases are TGTGCCACCAGTGATCCCTCATCACCGGGACAGGGATATGAAAAACTGTTTTTT.

The CDR3 DNA reads as TGTGCCAGCAGAGCGGGGGGGCTTGGCTACACCTTC. This codes for CASRAGGLGYTF. V and J are TRBV3-1 (or the pseudogene TRBV3-2) and TRBJ1-2; D perhaps matches TRBD1 (6 bases). Germline CDR1 reads LGHDT; CDR2 reads YNNKEL (reference sequence). V was shortened by 6 bases and J by 7 bases, with 12 bases between the two germline ends. The CDR3 covers 12 residues.

The J gene is TRBJ1-2, the V gene TRBV9, with D possibly matching TRBD1 (5 bases). V was shortened by 0 bases and J by 5 bases, with 14 bases between the two germline ends. Germline CDR1 reads SGDLS; CDR2 reads YYNGEE. The CDR3 sequence is 15 residues long. CDR3 loop: CASSVVATDDYGYTF. The CDR3 region has the DNA TGTGCCAGCAGCGTAGTCGCGACAGACGATTATGGCTACACCTTC.

The chain couples TRBV28 to TRBJ2-1; the D gene is possibly TRBD2 (6 bases). The CDR3 is 17 residues long. CDR1 is MDHEN, CDR2 SYDVKM, per germline. V lost 4 bases to trimming and J lost 2 bases, with 18 bases between them. For the CDR3, the DNA is TGTGCCAGCAGTTCTCCGGGACTCCGGAGGACCTACAATGAGCAGTTCTTC. It yields the protein CASSSPGLRRTYNEQFF.

The chain joins TRBV4-2 to TRBJ1-2; D is uncertain. The CDR3 runs to 14 residues. The V gene lost 0 bases and the J gene lost 5 bases, with 10 bases spanning the gap. Germline loops: CDR1 LGHNA, CDR2 YNFKEQ. The CDR3 sequence is CASSQEEGPYGYTF. The CDR3 nucleotides are TGTGCCAGCAGCCAAGAAGAGGGTCCGTATGGCTACACCTTC.

The genes are TRBV30 and TRBJ2-3, with TRBD1 matching over 7 bases. Germline trimming cut 3 bases from V and 9 bases from J; bases unmatched to any gene: 9. Germline V lookup: CDR1 GTSNPN, CDR2 SVGIG (reference sequence). The CDR3 is 13 amino acids. As DNA, the CDR3 is TGTGCCTGGAGGTCAGGACAGGTCAGCACGCAGTATTTT. The encoded protein is CAWRSGQVSTQYF.

This chain joins TRBV7-3 and TRBJ1-1, with D perhaps matching TRBD1 (6 bases). The CDR3 contains 17 residues. Germline V gene sequence: CDR1 SGHTA, CDR2 FQGTGA. Deletions cut 4 bases from V and 2 bases from J, with 20 bases between. The CDR3 loop reads CASSSSAGALINTEAFF. The CDR3 bases are TGTGCCAGCAGCTCATCGGCAGGGGCCCTAATTAACACTGAAGCTTTCTTT.

This chain uses TRBV5-5 with TRBJ2-6; tentatively, D is TRBD1 (5 bases). CDR1 is SGHKS, CDR2 YYEKEE, per germline (reference sequence). The ends were cut back, 2 bases at V and 0 bases at J, with 9 bases in the middle. The CDR3 length is 16 residues. CDR3 sequence reads: CASSLWGSSGANVLTF. In DNA, the CDR3 is TGTGCCAGCAGCTTATGGGGCAGCTCTGGGGCCAACGTCCTGACTTTC. Variable domain in full (rest from reference TRBV5-5 and TRBJ2-6): DAGVTQSPTHLIKTRGQQVTLRCSPISGHKSVSWYQQVLGQGPQFIFQYYEKEERGRGNFPDRFSARQFPNYSSELNVNALLLGDSALYLCASSLWGSSGANVLTFGAGSRLTVL.

This chain connects TRBV3-1 (or the pseudogene TRBV3-2) to TRBJ1-3; D not certain. The germline V gene has CDR1 LGHDT and CDR2 YNNKEL (reference sequence). The V end was cut by 0 bases, the J end by 0 bases, with 6 bases between. This CDR3 spans 15 amino acids. CDR3 amino acids: CASSQDWSSGNTIYF. The CDR3 nucleotides are TGTGCCAGCAGCCAAGATTGGAGCTCTGGAAACACCATATATTTT.

This chain connects TRBV6-5 to TRBJ2-7; 7 bases fit TRBD2. The CDR3 extends over 13 amino acids. Germline V gene data show CDR1 as MNHEY and CDR2 as SVGAGI. The J segment lost 2 bases and the V segment lost 6 bases, leaving 4 bases of the junction unmatched. The CDR3 loop is CASRGGGAYEQYF. The CDR3 DNA follows: TGTGCCAGCAGAGGTGGGGGGGCCTACGAGCAGTACTTC.

The chain combines TRBV4-1 with TRBJ1-2, with D hard to call. Germline CDR1 and CDR2: MGHRA and YSYEKL. The CDR3 is 15 residues long. V lost 0 bases and J lost 6, with 14 bases in between. CDR3 sequence: CASSQDMGFGNGYTF. The CDR3 bases are TGCGCCAGCAGCCAAGATATGGGGTTCGGGAATGGCTACACCTTC.